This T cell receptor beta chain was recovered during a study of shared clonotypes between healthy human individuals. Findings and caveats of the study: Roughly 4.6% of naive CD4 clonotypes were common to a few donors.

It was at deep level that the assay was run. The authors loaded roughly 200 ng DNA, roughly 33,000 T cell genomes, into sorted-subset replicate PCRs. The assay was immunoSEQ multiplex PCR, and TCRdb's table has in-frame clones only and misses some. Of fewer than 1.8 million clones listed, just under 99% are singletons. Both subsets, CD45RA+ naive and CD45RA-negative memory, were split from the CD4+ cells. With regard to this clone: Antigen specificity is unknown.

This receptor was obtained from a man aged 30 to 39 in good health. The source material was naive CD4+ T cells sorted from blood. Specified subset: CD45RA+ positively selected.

The CDR3 here is CASSQEDGTFLGKNIQYF. DNA of the CDR3: TGCGCCAGCAGCCAAGAGGATGGTACATTTCTGGGGAAAAACATTCAGTACTTC. The chain employs TRBV4-1 and TRBJ2-4, with D uncertain. The V gene's germline CDR1 is MGHRA and CDR2 YSYEKL. This CDR3 contains 18 residues. V lost 0 bases to trimming and J lost 4 bases, with 19 bases between them.